The 4 T cell receptor beta chains presented below share a single source sample, sequenced in a study. TCRdb fed the RT-PCR reads into MiXCR, producing one record per CDR3 protein. The table has about 700,000 distinct CDR3 sequences, around 14% seen once. Material for sequencing was memory CD4+ T cells from blood. Every receptor here comes from a female donor in good health, serving as a healthy control.

There are many counts of this clonotype. The rearrangement joins TRBV6-6 to TRBJ2-3; TRBD2 aligns across 10 bases. V lost 7 bases to trimming and J lost 4 bases; unmatched junction nucleotides: 8. CDR1 is MNHNY, CDR2 SVGAGI, per germline (reference sequence). This CDR3 region has 15 residues. This CDR3 is CASTRAGGNSDTQYF. In DNA form, the CDR3 reads TGTGCCAGCACCAGAGCGGGAGGGAACTCAGATACGCAGTATTTT.

The chain is built from TRBV18 and TRBJ2-4; D is tentatively TRBD1 or TRBD2 (6 bases each). The CDR3 spans 14 residues. Trimming stripped 3 bases from V and 8 bases from J, with 14 bases between. CDR1 KGHSH and CDR2 LQKENI come from the germline V gene. The CDR3, as DNA: TGTGCCAGCTCACCGGGGGGCCCAAGGGACATTCAGTACTTC. Its protein product is CASSPGGPRDIQYF.

This clonotype showed up many times. The CDR3 DNA reads as TGCAGTGCTTCACCCGTGTACTATGGCTACACCTTC. Translation: CSASPVYYGYTF. The rearrangement uses TRBV20-1 and TRBJ1-2; D remains unclear. The CDR3 is 12 residues long. V was cut by 5 bases and J by 3 bases, with 10 bases left in between. CDR1 is DFQATT, CDR2 SNEGSKA, per germline (reference sequence).

The J gene is TRBJ1-1, the V gene TRBV5-1; TRBD1 aligns across 8 bases. CDR1 and CDR2 from the germline V gene are SGHRS and YFSETQ. V dropped 6 bases and J dropped 4; count of bases not matched to a gene: 5. CDR3 length: 13 residues. CDR3 protein: CASTSGGITEAFF. CDR3 in DNA: TGCGCCAGCACTTCAGGGGGCATCACTGAAGCTTTCTTT.